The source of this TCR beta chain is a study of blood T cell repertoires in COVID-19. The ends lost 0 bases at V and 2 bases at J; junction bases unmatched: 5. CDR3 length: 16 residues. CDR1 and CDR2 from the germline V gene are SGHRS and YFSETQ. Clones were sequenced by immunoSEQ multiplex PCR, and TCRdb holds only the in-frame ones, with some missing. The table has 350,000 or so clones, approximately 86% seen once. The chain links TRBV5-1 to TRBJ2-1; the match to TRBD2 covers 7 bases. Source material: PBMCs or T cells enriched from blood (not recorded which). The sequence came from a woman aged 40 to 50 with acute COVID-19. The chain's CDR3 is CASSLEASGPYNEQFF. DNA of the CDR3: TGCGCCAGCAGCTTGGAGGCTAGCGGACCCTACAATGAGCAGTTCTTC.